This T cell receptor (beta chain) was observed in a study of siplizumab effects on memory and regulatory T cells. Study conclusions and caveats: The naive T cell population seemed more diverse than memory cells and seemed a major contributor to the alloresponse. Siplizumab significantly brought down the alloreactive sequences that trace back to unstimulated CD4+ memory cells. Proof of suppressive function in proliferating Tregs from siplizumab cultures was not established.

Assay used: immunoSEQ multiplex PCR; TCRdb lists only in-frame clones, some missing. The sample consists of 97,000 or so clones, about 94% of them appearing once. As concerns this clone: Its antigen is unknown.

This CDR3 is built from 11 residues. The germline V gene has CDR1 DFQATT and CDR2 SNEGSKA (reference sequence). Sample: CD4+ T cells sorted from blood. This TCR was sampled from a human donor in good health. The J gene is TRBJ2-3, the V gene TRBV20-1; no clear D. The DNA of the CDR3 is TGCACCGGCCAACTTGCAGATACGCAGTATTTT. Translation: CTGQLADTQYF.